These 4 T cell receptor beta chains originate from one sample sequenced in a study of patients and donors after allogeneic stem cell transplantation. TCRdb redid the calling of the RT-PCR reads with MiXCR, one entry per CDR3 protein. The sample shows over 400,000 distinct CDR3 sequences, 16% of them seen only once. Sequencing was performed on blood, either unsorted or a sorted T cell fraction (not recorded which). These receptors all come from a human donor who was either an allogeneic HSCT recipient or a stem cell or donor lymphocyte infusion donor (not recorded which). It is not recorded whose cells these are; they may come from a transplant donor.

This clonotype has just a few counts. Possible read error: a much larger clone is one base away. The V gene is TRBV7-9, the J gene TRBJ2-7; D is unclear. The germline V gene has CDR1 SEHNR and CDR2 FQNEAQ (reference sequence). This CDR3 has 12 residues. CDR3 amino acids: CASSLDLYGQYF. The CDR3 region has the DNA TGTGCCAGCAGCTTAGATCTTTACGGGCAGTACTTC.

The rearrangement joins TRBV10-3 to TRBJ2-5; D is possibly TRBD1 or TRBD2 (6 bases each). This CDR3 comprises 13 residues. The V and J ends lost 8 bases and 2 bases respectively, with 12 bases between them. Germline V gives CDR1 ENHRY, CDR2 SYGVKD. The CDR3 region is CAIAGGPQETQYF. CDR3 in DNA: TGTGCCATCGCTGGGGGGCCGCAAGAGACCCAGTACTTC.

In nucleotides, the CDR3 is TGTGCCAGCAGTATCAACAGGGTCTCCTACGAGCAGTACTTC. As protein: CASSINRVSYEQYF. The chain joins TRBV27 to TRBJ2-7; perhaps TRBD1 as D (6 bases). Germline loops: CDR1 MNHEY, CDR2 SMNVEV (reference sequence). V lost 5 bases and J 0 bases, leaving 11 bases between the germline ends. CDR3 length: 14 residues.

The CDR3 nucleotides are TGTGCCAGCAGCCAATTTGAGGGTACCGGGGAGCTGTTTTTT. Amino acids: CASSQFEGTGELFF. The rearrangement joins TRBV3-1 to TRBJ2-2; perhaps TRBD2 as D (5 bases). The germline V gene has CDR1 LGHDT and CDR2 YNNKEL (reference sequence). CDR3 length equals 14 residues. V was cut by 2 bases and J by 5 bases, with 9 bases left in between.